The T cell receptor beta chain described here comes from a study of Tregs in tolerant kidney transplant recipients. Study findings and constraints: The small number of patients limits these findings pending further validation. For some patients, primers changed over time, blocking nucleotide-level comparison.

Recipients received nonmyeloablative bone marrow transplants from related graft donors, with transient mixed chimerism. This CDR3 has 15 residues. Trimming removed 5 bases from V and 2 bases from J, with 13 bases in between. The germline V gene has CDR1 SGHTA and CDR2 FQGTGA. Regarding this clone: Antigen: not known.

Data came from immunoSEQ multiplex PCR; TCRdb stores just in-frame clones and leaves some out. Here the sample spans 74,000 or so clones, roughly nine tenths being singletons. The material sequenced was CD4+ T cells from blood (PBMCs), taken 24 months after the transplant. The receptor was isolated from a human patient who received a combined kidney and bone marrow transplant. Some T cells may be supplied by the graft donor. This chain joins TRBV7-3 and TRBJ2-1; tentative D call: TRBD2 (7 bases). CDR3 amino acids: CASSLLGGPYNEQFF. DNA for the CDR3: TGTGCCAGCAGCCTACTCGGGGGGCCCTACAATGAGCAGTTCTTC.